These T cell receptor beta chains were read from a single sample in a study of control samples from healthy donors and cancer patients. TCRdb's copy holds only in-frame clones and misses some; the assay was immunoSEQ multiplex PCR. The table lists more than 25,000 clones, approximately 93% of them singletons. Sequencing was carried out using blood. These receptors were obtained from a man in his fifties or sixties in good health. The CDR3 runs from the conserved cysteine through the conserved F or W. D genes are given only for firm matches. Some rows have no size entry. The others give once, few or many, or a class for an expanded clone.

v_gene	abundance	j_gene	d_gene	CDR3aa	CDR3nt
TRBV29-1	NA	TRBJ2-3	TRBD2	CSVEDSRTSESTDTQYF	TGCAGCGTTGAAGATTCCCGGACTAGCGAGAGCACAGATACGCAGTATTTT
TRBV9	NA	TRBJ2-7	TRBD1	CASSVLGTGSYEQYF	TGTGCCAGCAGCGTGCTGGGGACAGGATCCTACGAGCAGTACTTC
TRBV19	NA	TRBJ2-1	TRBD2	CASSKGRLAGLYNEQFF	TGTGCCAGTAGTAAGGGGCGGCTAGCGGGGCTCTACAATGAGCAGTTCTTC
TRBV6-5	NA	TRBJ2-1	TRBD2	CASSYLAGSSYNEQFF	TGTGCCAGCAGTTACCTAGCGGGGAGCTCCTACAATGAGCAGTTCTTC
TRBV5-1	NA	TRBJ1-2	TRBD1	CASSPGTGPYGYTF	TGCGCCAGCAGCCCCGGGACAGGACCCTATGGCTACACCTTC
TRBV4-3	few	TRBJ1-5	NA	CASSQERGGAQPQHF	TGCGCCAGCAGCCAAGAAAGGGGGGGAGCTCAGCCCCAGCATTTT
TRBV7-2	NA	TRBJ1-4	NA	CASSLPGKTNEKLFF	TGTGCCAGCAGTTTACCAGGGAAAACTAATGAAAAACTGTTTTTT
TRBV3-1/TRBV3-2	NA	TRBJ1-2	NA	CASSGTDRLFYGYTF	TGTGCCAGCAGCGGAACCGACAGGCTCTTCTATGGCTACACCTTC
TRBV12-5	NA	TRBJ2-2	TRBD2	CASGLLRTSGGTTGELFF	TGTGCTAGTGGTTTGTTACGGACTAGCGGGGGGACCACCGGGGAGCTGTTTTTT
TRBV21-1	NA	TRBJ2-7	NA	CASSKTASGGRRSYEQYF	TGTGCCAGCAGCAAAACGGCTAGCGGGGGCCGTCGCTCCTACGAGCAGTACTTC
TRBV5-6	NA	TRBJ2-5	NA	CASSLRRETQYF	TGTGCCAGCAGCTTGCGTCGTGAGACCCAGTACTTC
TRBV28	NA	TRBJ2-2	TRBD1	CASSTGQGRTGELFF	TGTGCCAGCAGTACCGGACAGGGAAGAACCGGGGAGCTGTTTTTT
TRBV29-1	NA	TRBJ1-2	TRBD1	CSTPGQANYGYTF	TGCAGCACCCCAGGACAGGCTAACTATGGCTACACCTTC
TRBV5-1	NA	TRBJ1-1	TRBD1	CASRTGDRNTEAFF	TGCGCCAGCAGGACCGGGGACAGGAACACTGAAGCTTTCTTT
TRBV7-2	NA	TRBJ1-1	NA	CASSLVAGNTEAFF	TGTGCCAGCAGCTTAGTAGCAGGGAACACTGAAGCTTTCTTT
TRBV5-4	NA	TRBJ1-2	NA	CASSDGNYGYTF	TGTGCCAGCAGCGACGGGAACTATGGCTACACCTTC
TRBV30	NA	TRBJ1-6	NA	CAWTRVNNSPLHF	TGTGCCTGGACCAGGGTGAATAATTCACCCCTCCACTTT
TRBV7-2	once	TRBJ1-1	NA	CASSLRPLRGDINTEAFF	TGTGCCAGCAGCTTACGCCCCCTCCGGGGGGACATCAACACTGAAGCTTTCTTT
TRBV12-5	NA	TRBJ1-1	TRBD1	CASGTLTGDTEAFF	TGTGCTAGTGGTACCCTTACAGGGGACACTGAAGCTTTCTTT
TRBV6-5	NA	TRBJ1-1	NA	CASSYSGRGTTEAFF	TGTGCCAGCAGTTACTCGGGGCGGGGGACCACTGAAGCTTTCTTT
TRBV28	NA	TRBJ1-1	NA	CASLAAPGLENTEAFF	TGTGCCAGCTTAGCTGCGCCGGGACTCGAGAACACTGAAGCTTTCTTT
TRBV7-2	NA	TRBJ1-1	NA	CASSPDTGLSTEAFF	TGTGCCAGCAGCCCCGACACAGGGTTGAGCACTGAAGCTTTCTTT
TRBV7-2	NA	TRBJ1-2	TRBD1	CASSLARQGARGYTF	TGTGCCAGCAGCTTAGCAAGACAGGGGGCAAGGGGCTACACCTTC
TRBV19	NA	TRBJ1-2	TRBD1	CASSRDRGNYGYTF	TGTGCCAGTAGTCGGGACAGGGGTAACTATGGCTACACCTTC
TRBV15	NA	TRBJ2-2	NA	CATRSAGQRGGELFF	TGTGCCACCAGGAGTGCAGGGCAACGGGGCGGGGAGCTGTTTTTT
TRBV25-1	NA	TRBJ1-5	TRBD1	CASSETGGTQPQHF	TGTGCCAGCAGTGAAACAGGGGGAACTCAGCCCCAGCATTTT
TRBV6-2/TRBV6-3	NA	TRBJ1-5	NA	CASSYTTRNQPQHF	TGTGCCAGCAGTTACACGACCCGCAATCAGCCCCAGCATTTT
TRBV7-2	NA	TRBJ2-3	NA	CASSLGLGRGGTQYF	TGTGCCAGCAGCTTAGGGTTGGGACGGGGTGGTACGCAGTATTTT
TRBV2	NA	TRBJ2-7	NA	CASSLNYYEQYF	TGTGCCAGCAGCCTAAATTACTACGAGCAGTACTTC
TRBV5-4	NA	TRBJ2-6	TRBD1	CASSSGGQGISGANVLTF	TGTGCCAGCAGCTCGGGGGGACAGGGTATTTCCGGGGCCAACGTCCTGACTTTC
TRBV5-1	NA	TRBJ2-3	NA	CASSLVSQGTDTQYF	TGCGCCAGCAGCTTGGTTTCCCAAGGCACAGATACGCAGTATTTT
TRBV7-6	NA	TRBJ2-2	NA	CASSFLWTGGNTGELFF	NA
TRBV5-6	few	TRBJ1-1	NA	CASSSLDSSTEAFF	TGTGCCAGCAGCTCACTTGACAGTAGCACTGAAGCTTTCTTT